These 32 T cell receptor beta chains came from one sample sequenced in a study of blood T cell repertoires in COVID-19. Here immunoSEQ multiplex PCR was the method, and the copy in TCRdb shows in-frame clones only, minus some. The sample records approximately 130,000 clones, roughly four fifths being singletons. The sample comprised PBMCs or T cells enriched from blood (not recorded which). These receptors originate from a man aged 25-45 years who had recovered from COVID-19.

The chain has TRBV18 and TRBJ2-1; 13 bases match TRBD2. Germline trimming cut 0 bases from V and 6 bases from J; bases unmatched to any gene: 2. The CDR3 loop spans 16 amino acids. Germline values: CDR1 KGHSH, CDR2 LQKENI. The CDR3 DNA reads TGTGCCAGCTCACCACCGGGACTAGCGGGAAGCAATGAGCAGTTCTTC. Protein sequence: CASSPPGLAGSNEQFF.

This clone showed up just a few times. The V and J genes are TRBV15 and TRBJ1-2; D unclear. Trimming took off 1 base at V and 6 bases at J, with 9 bases between the two ends. The CDR3 loop spans 13 amino acids. Germline V gene data show CDR1 as LNHNV and CDR2 as YYDKDF (reference sequence). The CDR3 coding sequence is TGTGCCACCAGCAGAGGAGGATTCGATGGCTACACCTTC. Encoded protein: CATSRGGFDGYTF.

This rearrangement joins TRBV7-9 to TRBJ2-1; the match to TRBD2 covers 10 bases. With 5 bases clipped from V and 2 bases from J, the junction kept 3 bases outside the gene matches. This CDR3 region has 15 residues. Per the germline V gene, CDR1 is SEHNR and CDR2 is FQNEAQ (reference sequence). CDR3 region: CASSLGLAAYNEQFF. For the CDR3, the DNA is TGTGCCAGCAGCCTTGGACTAGCGGCCTACAATGAGCAGTTCTTC.

V is TRBV19 and J is TRBJ1-3, with no clear D. Germline loops: CDR1 LNHDA, CDR2 SQIVND (reference sequence). V was shortened by 5 bases and J by 4 bases, with 18 bases between the two germline ends. CDR3 length: 16 residues. CDR3 coding DNA: TGTGCCAGTAGTCCTCCTCTCATGGCCATGGGAAACACCATATATTTT. Translating it yields CASSPPLMAMGNTIYF.

This clone was seen just once. V gene TRBV7-3 combines with J gene TRBJ2-3, with 8 bases fitting TRBD2. J gave up 0 bases and V 3 bases, and 5 bases lay outside the gene matches. This CDR3 has 16 amino acids. Germline CDR1 SGHTA, CDR2 FQGTGA. The CDR3 region has the DNA TGTGCCAGCAGCTTCCTAGGCGGGGGGAGCACAGATACGCAGTATTTT. It codes for CASSFLGGGSTDTQYF.

The chain recombines TRBV5-1 with TRBJ1-4; D possibly corresponds to TRBD1 (6 bases). From germline, CDR1 is SGHRS and CDR2 YFSETQ. The ends were cut back, 3 bases at V and 6 bases at J, with 12 bases in the middle. The CDR3 covers 14 residues. The CDR3: CASSSGVGDEKLFF. The DNA of the CDR3 is TGCGCCAGCAGCTCAGGGGTGGGAGATGAAAAACTGTTTTTT.

This clone has only a few counts. CDR3 protein: CASSQWRGEEAFF. The CDR3 region has the DNA TGCGCCAGCAGCCAATGGAGGGGAGAGGAAGCTTTCTTT. V usage is TRBV4-1 and J usage is TRBJ1-1, with a possible D match to TRBD1 (5 bases). Germline values: CDR1 MGHRA, CDR2 YSYEKL. CDR3 length: 13 amino acids. Deletions cut 2 bases from V and 8 bases from J, with 12 bases between.

The chain is built from TRBV7-9 and TRBJ2-7; a weak D match, TRBD2 (6 bases). Per the germline V gene, CDR1 is SEHNR and CDR2 is FQNEAQ (reference sequence). Between the trimmed V and J ends, which lost 10 bases and 0 bases, there was a span of 13 bases. This CDR3 spans 13 amino acids. DNA of the CDR3: TGTGCCATCCGGGAGCCGAGCTCCTACGAGCAGTACTTC. Its protein product is CAIREPSSYEQYF.

This chain uses TRBV7-2 with TRBJ2-3, with a weak D call TRBD2 (7 bases). This CDR3 has 13 residues. The germline V gene has CDR1 SGHTA and CDR2 FQGNSA. The germline V and J ends were trimmed by 8 bases and 6 bases, with 15 bases remaining between them. The DNA of the CDR3 is TGTGCCAGCCGAAGGGGGGGCCCCGATACGCAGTATTTT. As protein: CASRRGGPDTQYF.

V usage is TRBV6-5 and J usage is TRBJ1-1, with no clear D. V was shortened by 7 bases and J by 1 base, with 10 bases between the two germline ends. This CDR3 has 13 amino acids. Looked up from germline, CDR1 is MNHEY and CDR2 is SVGAGI. This CDR3 is CASTKEGNTEAFF. The CDR3 nucleotides read TGTGCCAGCACTAAAGAGGGGAACACTGAAGCTTTCTTT.

The chain has TRBV4-2 and TRBJ2-1, with 10 bases identical to TRBD2. Germline loops: CDR1 LGHNA, CDR2 YNFKEQ. The CDR3 extends over 18 amino acids. V shed 0 bases and J 0 bases; nucleotides not matched to a gene: 5. The CDR3 region has the DNA TGTGCCAGCAGCCAAGATTTAGCGGGAGGCACCTCCTACAATGAGCAGTTCTTC. Its protein is CASSQDLAGGTSYNEQFF.

This rearrangement joins TRBV5-5 to TRBJ2-7; 8 nucleotides line up with TRBD1. The V gene end was trimmed by 0 bases and the J gene end by 3 bases; junction bases not matched to a gene: 5. Germline assignment: CDR1 SGHKS and CDR2 YYEKEE (reference sequence). This CDR3 has 15 amino acids. The CDR3 loop is CASSLEGQAIYEQYF. The CDR3 DNA follows: TGTGCCAGCAGCTTGGAGGGACAGGCTATCTACGAGCAGTACTTC.

The chain is built from TRBV18 and TRBJ1-1, with 7 bases that match TRBD1. V trimming: 2 bases; J trimming: 12 bases; junction bases outside the gene matches: 6. Germline values: CDR1 KGHSH, CDR2 LQKENI. There are 12 residues in the CDR3. For the CDR3, the DNA is TGTGCCAGCTCACCAAATACACAGGGGACTTTCTTT. Protein product: CASSPNTQGTFF.

J is TRBJ1-1 and V is TRBV19, with D possibly matching TRBD1 (6 bases). Germline CDR1 LNHDA, CDR2 SQIVND (reference sequence). V was clipped by 1 base and J by 4 bases, with 13 bases between them. The CDR3 contains 15 residues. The CDR3 coding sequence is TGTGCCAGTAGTATAGGAGCCAGGGGATCCACTGAAGCTTTCTTT. Protein product: CASSIGARGSTEAFF.

The count of this clone is one. The rearrangement joins TRBV3-1 (or the pseudogene TRBV3-2) to TRBJ2-5; 11 nucleotides agree with TRBD2. This CDR3 spans 15 amino acids. V trimming: 3 bases; J trimming: 2 bases; junction bases outside the gene matches: 2. Germline V gives CDR1 LGHDT, CDR2 YNNKEL (reference sequence). The CDR3 is CASSHTSGGQETQYF. The CDR3 DNA reads TGTGCCAGCAGCCACACTAGCGGGGGACAAGAGACCCAGTACTTC.

This rearrangement joins TRBV24-1 to TRBJ2-1; maybe TRBD2 (5 bases). CDR3 length: 15 residues. Trimming took 3 bases from V and 6 from J, leaving 14 bases between them. CDR1 is KGHDR, CDR2 SFDVKD, per germline. The CDR3 loop reads CATSDPTIGSNEQFF. The CDR3 nucleotides are TGTGCCACCAGTGATCCTACAATTGGGAGCAATGAGCAGTTCTTC.

The CDR3 bases are TGTGCCAGCAGCGAGGGGGAAGAGACCCAGTACTTC. Translation gives CASSEGEETQYF. This chain joins TRBV7-9 and TRBJ2-5; possible D gene TRBD1, 6 bases. The germline gives CDR1 SEHNR, CDR2 FQNEAQ (reference sequence). The V end lost 5 bases, the J end lost 3 bases, and 7 bases lay between the germline ends. The CDR3 has 12 residues.

The genes are TRBV7-9 and TRBJ2-1, with 7 bases aligning to TRBD1. Germline lookup yields CDR1 SEHNR and CDR2 FQNEAQ (reference sequence). CDR3 length equals 16 residues. The J segment lost 8 bases and the V segment lost 5 bases, leaving 15 bases of the junction unmatched. For the CDR3, the DNA is TGTGCCAGCAGCGCCCGGACAGGACCTTCCAGCGATGAGCAGTTCTTC. This gives the protein CASSARTGPSSDEQFF.

The chain combines TRBV5-5 with TRBJ1-2; maybe TRBD1 (6 bases). Trimming pared 0 bases from V and 0 bases from J, leaving 12 bases between. The CDR3 runs to 16 residues. In germline, CDR1 is SGHKS, CDR2 YYEKEE (reference sequence). CDR3 amino acids: CASSLVGAGANYGYTF. The CDR3 DNA sequence: TGTGCCAGCAGCTTGGTAGGGGCAGGGGCTAACTATGGCTACACCTTC.

The chain recombines TRBV5-1 with TRBJ2-5, with 8 bases matching TRBD1. The CDR3 covers 15 residues. Trimming removed 4 bases from V and 3 bases from J; junction bases left unmatched: 8. CDR1 is SGHRS and CDR2 is YFSETQ in the germline V gene. The CDR3 reads CASSLTGTGKETQYF. The CDR3 DNA sequence: TGCGCCAGCAGCCTAACCGGGACAGGTAAAGAGACCCAGTACTTC. The full variable domain, its missing parts supplied by reference TRBV5-1 and TRBJ2-5, is KAGVTQTPRYLIKTRGQQVTLSCSPISGHRSVSWYQQTPGQGLQFLFEYFSETQRNKGNFPGRFSGRQFSNSRSEMNVSTLELGDSALYLCASSLTGTGKETQYFGPGTRLLVL.

The chain combines TRBV19 with TRBJ1-3; no clear D. This CDR3 region has 13 residues. Germline CDR1 is LNHDA and CDR2 is SQIVND (reference sequence). Trimming took off 7 bases at V and 0 bases at J, with 7 bases between the two ends. The CDR3, as DNA: TGTGCCAGTACGGTTAGCTCTGGAAACACCATATATTTT. Its protein product is CASTVSSGNTIYF.

The rearrangement uses TRBV2 and TRBJ2-5, with unresolved D. Germline values: CDR1 SNHLY, CDR2 FYNNEI. The CDR3 sequence is 11 residues long. V dropped 4 bases and J dropped 3 bases, with 3 bases sitting between them. In DNA, the CDR3 is TGTGCCAGCAGTGCTAAAGAGACCCAGTACTTC. It specifies CASSAKETQYF.

The rearrangement links TRBV4-1 to TRBJ1-3; no definite D call. The CDR3 runs to 15 residues. Germline V gene sequence: CDR1 MGHRA, CDR2 YSYEKL. Trimming took 2 bases from V and 1 from J, leaving 9 bases between them. In DNA, the CDR3 is TGCGCCAGCAGCCAACCTGGAGGATCTGGAAACACCATATATTTT. This translates into CASSQPGGSGNTIYF.

The chain employs TRBV14 and TRBJ1-6; D perhaps matches TRBD1 (5 bases). This CDR3 spans 15 amino acids. The V gene's germline CDR1 is SGHDN and CDR2 FVKESK. With 0 bases removed from V and 6 bases from J, the gap between germline ends came to 9 bases. The CDR3 region is CASSQDRQGNSPLHF. In nucleotides, the CDR3 is TGTGCCAGCAGCCAAGATCGTCAGGGTAATTCACCCCTCCACTTT.

The chain links TRBV11-3 to TRBJ2-2, with TRBD1 matching 10 bases. This CDR3 region has 15 residues. The V segment lost 3 bases and the J segment 5 bases; nucleotides outside the gene matches: 3. Germline CDR1 SGHNT, CDR2 YENEEA. This CDR3 reads CASSLGQGSTGELFF. In DNA, the CDR3 is TGTGCCAGCAGCTTGGGACAGGGGTCGACCGGGGAGCTGTTTTTT.

The chain recombines TRBV19 with TRBJ1-5; D is perhaps TRBD1 (5 bases). The CDR3 is 13 amino acids. Germline V gene sequence: CDR1 LNHDA, CDR2 SQIVND (reference sequence). V was shortened by 6 bases and J by 4 bases, with 10 bases between the two germline ends. As DNA, the CDR3 is TGTGCCAGTAGGAACTCAGGGAATCAGCCCCAGCATTTT. It encodes CASRNSGNQPQHF.

This clone was observed a handful of times. The genes are TRBV14 and TRBJ2-5; D is possibly TRBD2 (5 bases). The CDR3 is made up of 15 amino acids. Germline CDR1 reads SGHDN; CDR2 reads FVKESK. Between the trimmed V and J ends, which lost 1 base and 2 bases, there was a span of 11 bases. The CDR3 DNA reads TGTGCCAGCAGCCAAGCGATGGGGAGACAAGAGACCCAGTACTTC. This translates into CASSQAMGRQETQYF. The full variable domain, with the rest looked up from reference TRBV14 and TRBJ2-5, is EAGVTQFPSHSVIEKGQTVTLRCDPISGHDNLYWYRRVMGKEIKFLLHFVKESKQDESGMPNNRFLAERTGGTYSTLKVQPAELEDSGVYFCASSQAMGRQETQYFGPGTRLLVL.

The V call is TRBV4-1, the J call TRBJ1-5; 7 bases align to TRBD1. Germline V gives CDR1 MGHRA, CDR2 YSYEKL. The CDR3 is 15 residues long. The ends lost 6 bases at V and 4 bases at J; junction bases unmatched: 9. The CDR3 sequence is CASRRSQTGNQPQHF. Written as DNA, the CDR3 is TGCGCCAGCAGGAGATCCCAGACAGGGAATCAGCCCCAGCATTTT.

The DNA for the CDR3 is TGTGCCAGCAGCGTAGGTCTCCGGACACCTGGGAACACTGAAGCTTTCTTT. It is translated as CASSVGLRTPGNTEAFF. This chain joins TRBV9 and TRBJ1-1, with a weak D call TRBD1 (5 bases). Trimming took off 0 bases at V and 1 base at J, with 16 bases between the two ends. This CDR3 comprises 17 residues. Germline loops: CDR1 SGDLS, CDR2 YYNGEE.

The chain employs TRBV3-1 (or the pseudogene TRBV3-2) and TRBJ2-2; 11 bases align to TRBD2. The germline V gene encodes CDR1 LGHDT and CDR2 YNNKEL (reference sequence). The CDR3 runs to 16 residues. The trim removed 1 base at V and 7 bases at J, leaving 5 bases unmatched. CDR3 loop: CASSQGLAGGLGELFF. The CDR3 nucleotides are TGTGCCAGCAGCCAAGGGTTAGCGGGAGGGCTCGGGGAGCTGTTTTTT.

The chain couples TRBV2 to TRBJ2-7; D might be TRBD2 (5 bases). V lost 1 base and J lost 6, with 13 bases in between. CDR1 and CDR2 (germline): SNHLY, FYNNEI. The CDR3 contains 14 residues. The CDR3 bases are TGTGCCAGCAGTGAAGGGCAGCCTGGAGGCGAGCAGTACTTC. Its protein is CASSEGQPGGEQYF.

The CDR3 reads CASSPMTSAGYNEQFF. CDR3 DNA sequence: TGTGCCAGTAGTCCGATGACTAGCGCCGGCTACAATGAGCAGTTCTTC. The gene calls are TRBV19 and TRBJ2-1, with 8 bases lining up with TRBD2. Germline assignment: CDR1 LNHDA and CDR2 SQIVND (reference sequence). This CDR3 comprises 16 residues. The V segment lost 5 bases and the J segment 3 bases; nucleotides outside the gene matches: 9.